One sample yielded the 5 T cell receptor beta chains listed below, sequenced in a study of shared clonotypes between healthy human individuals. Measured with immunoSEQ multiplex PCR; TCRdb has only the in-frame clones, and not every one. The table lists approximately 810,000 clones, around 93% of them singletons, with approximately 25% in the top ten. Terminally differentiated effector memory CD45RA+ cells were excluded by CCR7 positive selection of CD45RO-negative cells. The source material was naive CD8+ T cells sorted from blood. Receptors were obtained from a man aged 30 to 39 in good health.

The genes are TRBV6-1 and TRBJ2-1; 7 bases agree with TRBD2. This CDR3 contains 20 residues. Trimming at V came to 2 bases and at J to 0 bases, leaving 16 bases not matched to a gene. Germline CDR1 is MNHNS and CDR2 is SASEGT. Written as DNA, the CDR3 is TGTGCCAGCAGTGAAACCGGTGGACGGGGAGGGCTGAGCTCCTACAATGAGCAGTTCTTC. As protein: CASSETGGRGGLSSYNEQFF.

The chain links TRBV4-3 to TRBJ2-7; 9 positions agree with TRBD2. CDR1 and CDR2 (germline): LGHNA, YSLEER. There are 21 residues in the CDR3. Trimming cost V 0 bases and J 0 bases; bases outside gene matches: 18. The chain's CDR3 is CASSQDLAGLAGIRDSYEQYF. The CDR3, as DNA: TGCGCCAGCAGCCAAGATCTTGCTGGGCTAGCGGGGATTAGGGACTCCTACGAGCAGTACTTC.

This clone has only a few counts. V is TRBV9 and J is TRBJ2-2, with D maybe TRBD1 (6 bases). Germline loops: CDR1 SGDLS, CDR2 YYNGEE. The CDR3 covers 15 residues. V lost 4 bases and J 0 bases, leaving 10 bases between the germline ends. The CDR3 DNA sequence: TGTGCCAGCAGCTTGGACAGTACGAACACCGGGGAGCTGTTTTTT. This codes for CASSLDSTNTGELFF. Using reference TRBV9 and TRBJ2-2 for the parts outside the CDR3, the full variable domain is DSGVTQTPKHLITATGQRVTLRCSPRSGDLSVYWYQQSLDQGLQFLIQYYNGEERAKGNILERFSAQQFPDLHSELNLSSLELGDSALYFCASSLDSTNTGELFFGEGSRLTVL.

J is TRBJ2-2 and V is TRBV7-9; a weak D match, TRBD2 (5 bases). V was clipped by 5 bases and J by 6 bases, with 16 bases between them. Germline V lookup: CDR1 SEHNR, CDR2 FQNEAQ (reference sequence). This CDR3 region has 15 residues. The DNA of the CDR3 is TGTGCCAGCAGCCTAACAGACCCGGGATCCGGGGAGCTGTTTTTT. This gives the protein CASSLTDPGSGELFF.

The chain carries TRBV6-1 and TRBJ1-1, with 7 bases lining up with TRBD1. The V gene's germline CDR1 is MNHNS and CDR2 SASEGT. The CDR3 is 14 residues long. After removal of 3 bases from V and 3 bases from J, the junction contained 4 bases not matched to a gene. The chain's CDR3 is CASSDRGWDTEAFF. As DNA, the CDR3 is TGTGCCAGCAGTGACAGGGGGTGGGACACTGAAGCTTTCTTT.